Given below is one T cell receptor beta chain in context. Its antigen target is currently unknown. Base-call qualities are not available, and no considerably larger clone is one nucleotide away. The germline V gene specifies SNHLY as CDR1 and FYNNEI as CDR2. Measured from the cysteine to the phenylalanine, the CDR3 is 13 residues long. Only CDR3 DNA remains: 39 bases, in frame from the first base. Germline trimming: 7 bases from V, 8 bases from J; junction bases outside gene matches: 7. The collaborating institutions used their own protocols to collect whole blood in K2EDTA tubes. For TCRbeta analysis, collaborators shipped samples as frozen whole blood, isolated PBMCs, or DNA extracted from either of those sample types. These data are taken from a study of blood T cell repertoires in COVID-19 (dated by TCRdb to 2018 to 2020). Study-wide context: Samples covering the acute and convalescent phases of COVID-19 were provided by collaborators in the United States, Italy and Spain. The material from the prospective study consisted of cDNA or gDNA derived from T cells, B-cell-depleted T cells, or PBMCs. Deeply sampled blood TCRbeta repertoires from subjects exposed to, actively infected with, or recovered from COVID-19 were included in the dataset. The repertoires were made available in a free public database intended to serve as a resource for research on the immune response to SARS-CoV-2. The samples were drawn from the first 160 participants of the ongoing ImmuneRACE study and from about 1,200 subjects provided by 6 global collaborators. A de-identified subject ID, COVID-19 status, age in years and sex were almost always included in the sample metadata. Where available, HLA class I and class II types were taken from metadata supplied by the sample provider and were not determined by assay-based typing.

The study at large found these results: Clinical and demographic metadata were provided uncurated, with the amount varying by source and participant.

TCRbeta CDR3 regions were amplified from genomic DNA using the immunoSEQ Assay, a bias-controlled multiplex PCR. Per the authors' processing: Nucleated cell counts per sample were estimated from amplification of reference gene primers within the assay. Sequence reads were collapsed and filtered to measure the absolute abundance of every unique TCRbeta CDR3 rearrangement. Productive Simpson clonality was computed per sample as the square root of Simpson's diversity index over productive rearrangements. This is the immuneACCESS table as TCRdb keeps it, with only in-frame sequences that have V and J called. A part of the clones is gone; compared with another copy, unresolved V genes explain less than half, and the rest is unexplained. V and J calls and clone size come straight from that table; D and trimming were deduced from the DNA. Recorded for this sample are a few hundred thousand clones; more than 75% of them occurred a single time. Clones ranked in the top ten supply approximately 2.2% of the sample.

The rearranged segments are TRBV2 and TRBJ1-2; the junction holds 10 bases that match TRBD1. Sequenced sample: peripheral blood. The TCR was taken from a woman in her fifties or sixties with acute or convalescent COVID-19. The CDR3 reads as follows: CASTDRGRRGYTF. The base sequence is TGTGCCAGCACCGACAGGGGGCGTCGAGGCTACACCTTC.